This T cell receptor beta chain was identified in a study of blood T cell repertoires in COVID-19. V gave up 4 bases and J gave up 9 bases; unmatched junction bases: 11. CDR1 SGHRS and CDR2 YFSETQ come from the germline V gene. This CDR3 has 15 residues. Profiled with immunoSEQ multiplex PCR; TCRdb holds only in-frame clones, not every one. The sample consists of more than 350,000 clones, roughly 86% of them appearing once. This chain links TRBV5-1 with TRBJ2-4; 9 bases are shared with TRBD1. This sequence originates from a woman in her thirties with COVID-19, enrolled during active disease. Sequences were obtained from peripheral blood. This CDR3 reads CASSPDGQGISIQYF. The CDR3 DNA follows: TGCGCCAGCAGCCCCGACGGACAGGGGATAAGCATTCAGTACTTC.